The 2 T cell receptor beta chains given below trace back to one sample, sequenced in a study of blood T cell repertoires in COVID-19. The method was immunoSEQ multiplex PCR; TCRdb's version includes in-frame clones alone and lacks a portion of them. The profile shows about 370,000 clones, 75% to 90% of them singletons. Sequencing was carried out using PBMCs or T cells enriched from blood (not recorded which). The receptor source for this set is a man in his late teens or twenties who had recovered from COVID-19.

The chain joins TRBV5-1 to TRBJ1-4, with unresolved D. Trimming left V 1 base short and J 7 bases short, with 8 bases between. Germline values: CDR1 SGHRS, CDR2 YFSETQ. The CDR3 is 13 residues long. DNA of the CDR3: TGCGCCAGCAGCTTGACTACTTCTGAAAAACTGTTTTTT. Translated: CASSLTTSEKLFF.

The chain has TRBV6-1 and TRBJ1-1, with TRBD1 as a possible D gene (5 bases). The CDR3 contains 13 residues. Between the trimmed V and J ends, which lost 6 bases and 4 bases, there was a span of 12 bases. Germline V gene lookup returns CDR1 MNHNS and CDR2 SASEGT. CDR3 in amino acids: CASRGQGGTEAFF. The CDR3 bases are TGTGCCAGCAGGGGTCAGGGTGGCACTGAAGCTTTCTTT.